A selection of T cell receptor beta chains follows, all from one sample in a study of T cell responses to AZD1222 COVID-19 vaccine. Generated by immunoSEQ multiplex PCR, the TCRdb table keeps only in-frame clones and is missing some. The sample lists about 150,000 clones; about nine tenths were seen once. Sequences were derived from peripheral blood, sampled on day 0 of AZD1222 vaccination. The receptor set was obtained from an adult in good health. The CDR3 runs from the conserved cysteine through the conserved F or W. The D gene is left open where the match is weak. Expanded clones get a size class; other rows say once, few or many, or leave the size out.

>TRBV6-6|TRBD1|TRBJ1-5|NA
CASGETGNSNQPQHF
TGTGCCAGCGGCGAGACAGGGAATAGCAATCAGCCCCAGCATTTT
>TRBV7-2|NA|TRBJ1-1|NA
CASSSGIGTEAFF
TGTGCCAGCAGCTCAGGTATAGGCACTGAAGCTTTCTTT
>TRBV3-1/TRBV3-2|NA|TRBJ2-5|NA
CASSHQNRAETQYF
TGTGCCAGCAGCCACCAGAACAGGGCGGAGACCCAGTACTTC
>TRBV6-6|NA|TRBJ1-2|NA
CASSPPVGYTF
TGTGCCAGCAGTCCACCCGTGGGCTACACCTTC
>TRBV7-2|NA|TRBJ1-5|NA
CASSLSRGSNQPQHF
TGTGCCAGCAGCTTATCAAGGGGTAGCAATCAGCCCCAGCATTTT
>TRBV6-1|NA|TRBJ2-6|few
CASSGLRGSSGANVLTF
TGTGCCAGCAGTGGGCTAAGGGGCTCCTCTGGGGCCAACGTCCTGACTTTC
>TRBV30|NA|TRBJ1-1|NA
CAWQQQLNTEAFF
TGTGCCTGGCAGCAGCAGCTGAACACTGAAGCTTTCTTT
>TRBV15|NA|TRBJ2-7|once
CATSRESEQYF
TGTGCCACCAGCAGAGAGTCCGAGCAGTACTTC
>TRBV5-1|TRBD1|TRBJ1-2|NA
CASSTDRGAGRNYGYTF
TGCGCCAGCAGCACTGACAGGGGCGCTGGAAGGAACTATGGCTACACCTTC
>TRBV6-5|TRBD1|TRBJ1-6|NA
CASSYAGTGQAPLHF
TGTGCCAGCAGTTACGCCGGGACAGGGCAGGCACCCCTCCACTTT
>TRBV25-1|TRBD1|TRBJ1-1|NA
CASSGDSLTAFF
TGTGCCAGCAGTGGGGACAGCCTAACTGCTTTCTTT
>TRBV14|NA|TRBJ1-2|NA
CASSPAGTHGYGYTF
TGTGCCAGCAGCCCCGCCGGGACGCATGGCTATGGCTACACCTTC
>TRBV7-2|NA|TRBJ2-2|NA
CASSPGGYTGELFF
TGTGCCAGCAGCCCCGGAGGTTACACCGGGGAGCTGTTTTTT
>TRBV18|TRBD1|TRBJ1-2|NA
CASSPDRGYGYTF
TGTGCCAGCTCACCCGACAGGGGCTATGGCTACACCTTC
>TRBV4-3|NA|TRBJ1-2|NA
CASSQGGGPYGYTF
TGCGCCAGCAGCCAAGGAGGAGGGCCCTATGGCTACACCTTC
>TRBV6-6|TRBD2|TRBJ2-3|NA
CASSSIGRGGTDTQYF
TGTGCCAGCAGTTCCATAGGGCGGGGGGGCACAGATACGCAGTATTTT
>TRBV5-8|NA|TRBJ1-1|NA
CASSLVQDSPEAFF
TGTGCCAGCAGCTTGGTACAGGACAGCCCTGAAGCTTTCTTT
>TRBV14|NA|TRBJ2-5|NA
CASSQARAFGETQYF
TGTGCCAGCAGCCAAGCCAGAGCGTTTGGGGAGACCCAGTACTTC
>TRBV5-4|TRBD1|TRBJ1-1|NA
CASSLPQGARTEAFF
TGTGCCAGCAGCTTGCCCCAGGGGGCGCGCACTGAAGCTTTCTTT
>TRBV15|TRBD1|TRBJ2-7|NA
CATSREPRGPHEQYF
TGTGCCACCAGCAGAGAGCCCAGGGGGCCCCACGAGCAGTACTTC
>TRBV27|NA|TRBJ2-7|NA
CASSAGLLSYEQYF
TGTGCCAGCAGTGCGGGACTGCTCTCCTACGAGCAGTACTTC
>TRBV4-3|NA|TRBJ1-4|NA
CASSQIERSNEKLFF
TGCGCCAGCAGCCAAATTGAACGGAGTAATGAAAAACTGTTTTTT
>TRBV9|NA|TRBJ1-1|NA
CASSQHGKTEAFF
TGTGCCAGCAGCCAACACGGGAAGACTGAAGCTTTCTTT
>TRBV6-1|TRBD1|TRBJ1-1|NA
CASSETTGQAFF
TGTGCCAGCAGTGAGACGACAGGGCAGGCTTTCTTT
>TRBV29-1|TRBD1|TRBJ1-1|NA
CSVQTGSNTEAFF
TGCAGCGTTCAGACAGGGTCGAACACTGAAGCTTTCTTT
>TRBV19|NA|TRBJ1-2|NA
CASSENLNYGYTF
TGTGCCAGTAGTGAAAATTTAAACTATGGCTACACCTTC
>TRBV10-2|TRBD1|TRBJ1-2|once
CASSSDRGLRGYTF
TGCGCCAGCAGTTCCGACAGGGGGCTAAGAGGCTACACCTTC
>TRBV3-1/TRBV3-2|NA|TRBJ2-3|NA
CASSRGLAADTQYF
TGTGCCAGCAGCCGGGGACTCGCGGCAGATACGCAGTATTTT
>TRBV6-5|NA|TRBJ2-7|NA
CASSYTGSGGDYEQYF
TGTGCCAGCAGTTACACGGGAAGTGGGGGAGACTACGAGCAGTACTTC
>TRBV18|NA|TRBJ1-2|NA
CASSPAVGGYGYTF
TGTGCCAGCTCACCTGCTGTCGGGGGCTATGGCTACACCTTC
>TRBV4-3|NA|TRBJ2-3|NA
CASSQVGGTDTQYF
TGCGCCAGCAGCCAAGTAGGGGGGACAGATACGCAGTATTTT
>TRBV27|NA|TRBJ1-3|NA
CASSGDRSSGNTIYF
TGTGCCAGCAGTGGGGACCGGAGCTCTGGAAACACCATATATTTT
>TRBV19|TRBD1|TRBJ1-4|NA
CASSIGQGETNEKLFF
TGTGCCAGTAGTATCGGTCAGGGGGAGACTAATGAAAAACTGTTTTTT
>TRBV4-1|NA|TRBJ1-3|NA
CASSQDPTAAGNTIYF
TGCGCCAGCAGCCAAGACCCCACTGCCGCTGGAAACACCATATATTTT
>TRBV14|TRBD2|TRBJ2-7|NA
CASSISGEQYF
TGTGCCAGCAGCATTAGCGGGGAGCAGTACTTC
>TRBV11-1|TRBD1|TRBJ1-6|NA
CASSFRGNNSPLHF
TGTGCCAGCAGCTTCAGGGGGAATAATTCACCCCTCCACTTT
>TRBV6-2/TRBV6-3|NA|TRBJ1-2|NA
CASSSVRGPTRGYTF
TGTGCCAGCAGTTCGGTAAGAGGGCCTACAAGAGGCTACACCTTC
>TRBV6-1|NA|TRBJ1-3|NA
CASSASGVPSGNTIYF
TGTGCCAGCAGTGCCTCAGGAGTACCCTCTGGAAACACCATATATTTT
>TRBV7-2|TRBD1|TRBJ1-6|NA
CASSYGRVGTGGDSPLHF
TGTGCCAGCAGCTATGGCCGCGTGGGGACAGGGGGCGATTCACCCCTCCACTTT
>TRBV6-5|NA|TRBJ1-1|NA
CASTHLQRGSEAFF
TGTGCCAGCACCCACCTCCAGAGGGGCTCTGAAGCTTTCTTT
>TRBV27|NA|TRBJ1-1|NA
CASNTAAGTEAFF
TGTGCCAGCAACACTGCCGCGGGCACTGAAGCTTTCTTT
>TRBV19|TRBD1|TRBJ2-3|NA
CASSLTGVGDTQYF
TGTGCCAGTAGTCTGACAGGGGTGGGAGATACGCAGTATTTT
>TRBV19|TRBD1|TRBJ1-2|NA
CASSVNRGIRNYGYTF
TGTGCCAGTAGTGTAAACAGGGGGATTAGAAACTATGGCTACACCTTC
>TRBV7-8|TRBD1|TRBJ1-1|NA
CASSLGTGEAFF
TGTGCCAGCAGCCTAGGGACAGGGGAAGCTTTCTTT
>TRBV15|NA|TRBJ2-7|NA
CATSAGGQFSREQYF
TGTGCCACCAGCGCCGGAGGACAGTTTTCACGCGAGCAGTACTTC
>TRBV23-1|NA|TRBJ1-1|once
CASSLPRPGDWYTEAFF
TGCGCCAGCAGTCTTCCGCGGCCAGGGGATTGGTACACTGAAGCTTTCTTT
>TRBV1|NA|TRBJ1-5|once
CTSSRERWAPQHF
TGCACCAGCAGCCGAGAGAGGTGGGCGCCCCAGCATTTT
>TRBV6-2/TRBV6-3|TRBD2|TRBJ2-1|NA
CASSYFWTSGVGEQFF
TGTGCCAGCAGTTACTTCTGGACTAGCGGGGTTGGTGAGCAGTTCTTC
>TRBV2|TRBD2|TRBJ2-1|NA
CASASGGANEQFF
TGTGCCAGCGCGAGCGGGGGGGCTAATGAGCAGTTCTTC
>TRBV5-4|NA|TRBJ2-7|NA
CASSLVGTYEQYF
TGTGCCAGCAGCTTGGTCGGCACCTACGAGCAGTACTTC
>TRBV3-1/TRBV3-2|NA|TRBJ1-1|NA
CASSPFLGTEAFF
TGTGCCAGCAGCCCATTCCTTGGCACTGAAGCTTTCTTT
>TRBV3-1/TRBV3-2|TRBD2|TRBJ2-7|NA
CASSQGTSVGRVYEQYF
TGTGCCAGCAGCCAAGGGACTAGCGTCGGGCGGGTCTACGAGCAGTACTTC
>TRBV5-6|NA|TRBJ2-2|NA
CASSSFRAGGTGELFF
TGTGCCAGCAGCTCTTTTCGGGCCGGGGGCACCGGGGAGCTGTTTTTT
>TRBV19|NA|TRBJ1-1|NA
CASSISGSVNTEAFF
TGTGCCAGTAGTATAAGTGGCAGCGTGAACACTGAAGCTTTCTTT
>TRBV28|NA|TRBJ1-2|NA
CASSPRVYGYTF
TGTGCCAGCAGTCCTAGGGTCTATGGCTACACCTTC